In its sample, the clone carrying this T cell receptor (beta chain) was seen a few times. Trimming took 3 bases from V and 0 from J; bases not matched to a gene: 6. This CDR3 is built from 17 residues. CDR1 is MGHRA and CDR2 is YSYEKL in the germline V gene. This sample was included in a study of T-cell memory formation after mild COVID-19. TCRdb independently ran MiXCR on the 5' RACE reads; one entry per CDR3 protein. The data show approximately 580,000 distinct CDR3 sequences, approximately 20% seen once. The chain combines TRBV4-1 with TRBJ2-3; 10 bases are shared with TRBD2. This clonotype was sampled from an adult woman who had mild COVID-19 (a few samples of this study predate the infection). Cell type and time point are not known. The specimen was PBMCs or a T cell subset sorted from them (not recorded which). The DNA for the CDR3 is TGCGCCAGCAGCCATCCTCTAGCGGGGGATAGCACAGATACGCAGTATTTT. This codes for CASSHPLAGDSTDTQYF.